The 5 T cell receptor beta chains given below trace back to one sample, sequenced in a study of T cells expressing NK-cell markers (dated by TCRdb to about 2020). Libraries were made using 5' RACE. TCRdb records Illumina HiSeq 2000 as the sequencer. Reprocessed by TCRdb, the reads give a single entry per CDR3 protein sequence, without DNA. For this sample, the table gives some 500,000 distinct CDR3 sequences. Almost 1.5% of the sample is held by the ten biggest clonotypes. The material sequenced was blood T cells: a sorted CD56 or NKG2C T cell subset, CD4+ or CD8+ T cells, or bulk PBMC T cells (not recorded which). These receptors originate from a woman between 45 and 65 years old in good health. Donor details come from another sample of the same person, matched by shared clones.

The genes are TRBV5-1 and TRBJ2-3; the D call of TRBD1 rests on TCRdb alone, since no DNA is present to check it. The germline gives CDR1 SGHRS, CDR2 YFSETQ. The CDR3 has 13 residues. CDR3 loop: CASTPGTRDTQYF.

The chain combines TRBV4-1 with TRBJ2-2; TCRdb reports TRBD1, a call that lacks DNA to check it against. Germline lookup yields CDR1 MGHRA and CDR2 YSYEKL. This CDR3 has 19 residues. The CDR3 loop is CASSQPGQGYAGGPRELFF.

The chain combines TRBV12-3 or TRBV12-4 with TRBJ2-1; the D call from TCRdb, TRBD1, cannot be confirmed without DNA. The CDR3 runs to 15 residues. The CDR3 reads CASGPGTRRMDEEFF.

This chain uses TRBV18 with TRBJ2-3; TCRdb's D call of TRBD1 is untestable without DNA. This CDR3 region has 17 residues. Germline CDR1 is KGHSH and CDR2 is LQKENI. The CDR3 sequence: CASSPNPGTDHTDTQYF.

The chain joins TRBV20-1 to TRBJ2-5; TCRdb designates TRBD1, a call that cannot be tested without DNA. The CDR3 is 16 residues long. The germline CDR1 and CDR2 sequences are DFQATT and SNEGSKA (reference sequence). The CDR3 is CSASSQVGDREETQYF.